This passage covers 5 T cell receptor beta chains from one sample sequenced in a study of Ad26.COV2.S vaccination and SARS-CoV-2 variants. TCRdb's copy holds only in-frame clones and misses some; the assay was immunoSEQ multiplex PCR. The repertoire includes 440,000 or so clones, roughly 90% of them detected once, and less than 2% sits in the top ten. Specified treatment: some 19 received Ad26.COV2.S at low or high dose, single or two shots; about 5 received placebo; per-sample allocation not given. Samples came from day 63 after the first vaccine or placebo injection. Source: peripheral blood, taken in a trial of Ad26.COV2.S vaccine versus placebo. The receptors here all came from a person aged 18 to 59 who received the Ad26.COV2.S COVID-19 vaccine or a placebo.

V and J are TRBV24-1 and TRBJ2-3, with a tentative D call TRBD2 (6 bases). With 3 bases removed from V and 7 bases from J, the gap between germline ends came to 19 bases. Germline CDR1 KGHDR, CDR2 SFDVKD. This CDR3 contains 16 residues. The CDR3 region is CATSDPHGTGGNTQYF. CDR3 sequence (DNA): TGTGCCACCAGTGATCCCCATGGGACTGGTGGAAATACGCAGTATTTT.

The V call is TRBV18, the J call TRBJ1-2; 7 nucleotides line up with TRBD1. Germline V gene sequence: CDR1 KGHSH, CDR2 LQKENI. This CDR3 region has 18 residues. V trimming: 0 bases; J trimming: 1 base; junction bases outside the gene matches: 11. CDR3 protein: CASSPPQDRAYLNYGYTF. DNA of the CDR3: TGTGCCAGCTCACCACCTCAAGACAGGGCCTATCTTAACTATGGCTACACCTTC.

The chain joins TRBV3-1 (or the pseudogene TRBV3-2) to TRBJ2-7, with D perhaps TRBD1 or TRBD2 (5 bases each). V gave up 4 bases and J gave up 2 bases, with 21 bases separating them. Germline CDR1 and CDR2: LGHDT and YNNKEL (reference sequence). The CDR3 runs 17 residues. The CDR3 is CASSPQLSLGTPYEQYF. CDR3 coding DNA: TGTGCCAGCAGCCCTCAACTAAGCCTTGGGACCCCCTACGAGCAGTACTTC.

Written as DNA, the CDR3 is TGTGCCAGCAGCTTATCTTTGGGCTACGAGCAGTACTTC. As protein: CASSLSLGYEQYF. This chain uses TRBV7-8 with TRBJ2-7; D ambiguous. Germline assignment: CDR1 SGHVS and CDR2 FQNEAQ. The CDR3 runs 13 residues. The germline V and J ends were trimmed by 2 bases and 3 bases, with 8 bases remaining between them.

This clone was seen just once. The chain uses TRBV6-5 and TRBJ1-4; perhaps TRBD1 as D (6 bases). CDR1 and CDR2 from the germline V gene are MNHEY and SVGAGI. Trimming took 5 bases from V and 8 from J, leaving 18 bases between them. CDR3 length equals 15 residues. The CDR3 DNA reads as TGTGCCAGCAGTCCCTGGACAGAAGACGCAGAAAAACTGTTTTTT. Translated, it gives CASSPWTEDAEKLFF.